The entry below describes one T cell receptor (beta chain). Its antigen is still unknown. Every isolated RNA sample was fully reverse transcribed, so sequencing captured expressed TCRB transcripts. About 3.57 million reads, on average, came from each naive, central memory and regulatory T cell sample. TCRdb's copy holds only in-frame clones and misses some; the assay was immunoSEQ multiplex PCR. Of around 650,000 clones listed, under 15% were seen once; the top ten hold approximately 0.11%. This specimen comes from a study of beta chain features in type 1 diabetes. Germline values: CDR1 PRHDT, CDR2 FYEKMQ (reference sequence). The CDR3 runs 12 residues. V lost 6 bases and J lost 1, with 7 bases in between. Notes on the study in general: Type 1 diabetes patients had moderately but significantly shorter TCRB CDR3s in all four CD4+ subsets. cDNA-based sequencing might over-represent cells highly expressing TCR.

This sequence was found in a young man with type 1 diabetes. The J gene is TRBJ2-7, the V gene TRBV13; possibly TRBD1 for D (5 bases). What was sequenced was naive CD4+ T cells from blood. The CDR3: CASRTESYEQYF. The CDR3 nucleotides are TGTGCCAGCAGGACAGAATCCTACGAGCAGTACTTC. Variable domain in full (rest from reference TRBV13 and TRBJ2-7): AAGVIQSPRHLIKEKRETATLKCYPIPRHDTVYWYQQGPGQDPQFLISFYEKMQSDKGSIPDRFSAQQFSDYHSELNMSSLELGDSALYFCASRTESYEQYFGPGTRLTVT.